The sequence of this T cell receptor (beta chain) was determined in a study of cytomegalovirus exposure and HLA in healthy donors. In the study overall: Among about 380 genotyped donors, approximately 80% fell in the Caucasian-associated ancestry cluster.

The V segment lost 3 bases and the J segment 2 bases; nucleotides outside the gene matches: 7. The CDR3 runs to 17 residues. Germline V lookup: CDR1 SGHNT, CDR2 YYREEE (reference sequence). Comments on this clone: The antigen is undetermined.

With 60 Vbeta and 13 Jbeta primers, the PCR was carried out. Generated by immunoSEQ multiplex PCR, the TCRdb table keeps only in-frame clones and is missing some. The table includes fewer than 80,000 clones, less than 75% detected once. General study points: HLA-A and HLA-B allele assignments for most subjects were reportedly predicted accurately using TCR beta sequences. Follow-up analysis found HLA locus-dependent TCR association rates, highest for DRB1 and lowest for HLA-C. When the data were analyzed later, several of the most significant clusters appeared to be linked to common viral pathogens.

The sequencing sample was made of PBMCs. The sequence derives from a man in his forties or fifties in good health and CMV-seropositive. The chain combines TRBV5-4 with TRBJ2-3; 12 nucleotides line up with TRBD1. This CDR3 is CASSYLGTGGFTDTQYF. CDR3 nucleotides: TGTGCCAGCAGCTATCTTGGGACAGGGGGCTTCACAGATACGCAGTATTTT.